This TCR beta chain was sequenced in a study of T cell responses to AZD1222 COVID-19 vaccine. Germline V gives CDR1 SGHRS, CDR2 YFSETQ. This CDR3 is 15 amino acids long. V trimming: 0 bases; J trimming: 7 bases; junction bases outside the gene matches: 6. In this sample, this clone turned up a few times. Other DNA sequences in this sample translate to the same CDR3. Measured with immunoSEQ multiplex PCR; TCRdb has only the in-frame clones, and not every one. The repertoire holds roughly 80,000 clones, with around four fifths as singletons. The sequences come from peripheral blood, collected on day 0 of AZD1222 vaccination. The receptor was derived from an adult in good health. V is TRBV5-1 and J is TRBJ1-3, with 8 positions matching TRBD1. CDR3 sequence reads: CASSLDQGAGNTIYF. The CDR3 DNA is TGCGCCAGCAGCTTGGACCAGGGGGCCGGGAACACCATATATTTT.